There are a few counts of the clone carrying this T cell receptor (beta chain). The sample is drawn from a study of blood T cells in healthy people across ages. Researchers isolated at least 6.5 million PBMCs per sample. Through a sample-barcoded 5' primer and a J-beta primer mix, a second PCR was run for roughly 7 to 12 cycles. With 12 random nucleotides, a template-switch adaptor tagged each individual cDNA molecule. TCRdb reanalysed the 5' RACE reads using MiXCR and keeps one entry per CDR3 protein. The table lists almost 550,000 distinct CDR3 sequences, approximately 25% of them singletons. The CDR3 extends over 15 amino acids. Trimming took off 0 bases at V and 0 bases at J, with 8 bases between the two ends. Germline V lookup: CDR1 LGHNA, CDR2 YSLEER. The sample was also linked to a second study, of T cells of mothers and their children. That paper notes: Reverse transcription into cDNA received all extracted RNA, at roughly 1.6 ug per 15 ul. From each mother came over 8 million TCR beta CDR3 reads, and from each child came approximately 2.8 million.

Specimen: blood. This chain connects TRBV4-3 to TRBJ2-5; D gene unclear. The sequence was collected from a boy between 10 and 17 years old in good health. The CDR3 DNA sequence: TGCGCCAGCAGCCAAGATTGGGCAGACCAAGAGACCCAGTACTTC. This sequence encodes CASSQDWADQETQYF.